Following are 16 T cell receptor beta chains from one sample sequenced in a study of siplizumab effects on memory and regulatory T cells (dated by TCRdb to between 2019 and 2020). The library relied on the immunoSEQ multiplex PCR assay. TCRdb retrieved this table from immuneACCESS and kept in-frame rearrangements only. Not all clones are present; in checked studies, unresolved V genes account for under half, and no reason is known for the remainder. Recorded for this sample are 90,000 to 130,000 clones; approximately 92% of them occurred a single time. The ten largest account for 1.3% of the sample. Sequences were obtained from CD4+ T cells sorted from blood. These TCRs come from a human donor in good health.

This chain's CDR3 is CASSITSAWAGEQYF. For the CDR3, the DNA is TGTGCCAGTAGTATTACCTCAGCCTGGGCGGGGGAGCAGTACTTC. The rearrangement joins TRBV19 to TRBJ2-7; a possible D gene is TRBD2 (6 bases). There are 15 residues in the CDR3. V gave up 3 bases and J gave up 7 bases, with 19 bases separating them. Germline V CDR1 and CDR2: LNHDA, SQIVND (reference sequence).

This clone was recorded only once. The chain joins TRBV5-6 to TRBJ2-1, with TRBD2 matching over 10 bases. The ends lost 4 bases at V and 2 bases at J; junction bases unmatched: 12. Germline assignment: CDR1 SGHDT and CDR2 YYEEEE. There are 18 residues in the CDR3. The CDR3 is CASSRFGAGGTTYNEQFF. CDR3 bases: TGTGCCAGCAGCCGCTTTGGAGCGGGAGGGACTACCTACAATGAGCAGTTCTTC.

V usage is TRBV7-3 and J usage is TRBJ2-7, with 9 bases matching TRBD2. Trimming took 5 bases from V and 3 from J; bases not matched to a gene: 2. From germline, CDR1 is SGHTA and CDR2 FQGTGA. The CDR3 is made up of 13 amino acids. The CDR3 here is CASSLTSGYEQYF. The DNA for the CDR3 is TGTGCCAGCAGCCTGACTAGCGGCTACGAGCAGTACTTC.

The rearrangement links TRBV5-6 to TRBJ1-4; 9 bases match TRBD1. Germline V gives CDR1 SGHDT, CDR2 YYEEEE. V was clipped by 4 bases and J by 7 bases; unmatched bases: 2. The CDR3 extends over 13 amino acids. CDR3 sequence reads: CASSPDRGEKLFF. The CDR3 DNA sequence: TGTGCCAGCAGCCCGGACAGGGGTGAAAAACTGTTTTTT.

The chain joins TRBV6-5 to TRBJ2-7, with D possibly TRBD2 on 5 matching bases. V lost 2 bases, J lost 6 bases, and 17 bases lay in between. CDR3 length: 15 residues. Germline CDR1 reads MNHEY; CDR2 reads SVGAGI. In nucleotides, the CDR3 is TGTGCCAGCAGTTACGATGGCGGAGGCAACGGCGAGCAGTACTTC. This encodes CASSYDGGGNGEQYF.

This clone came up once. This chain connects TRBV25-1 to TRBJ1-2; D is uncertain. The CDR3 consists of 13 residues. Trimming left V 3 bases short and J 4 bases short, with 9 bases between. The germline gives CDR1 MGHDK, CDR2 SYGVNS. CDR3 loop: CASSDLSSYGYTF. The CDR3, as DNA: TGTGCCAGCAGTGACCTATCCAGCTATGGCTACACCTTC.

CDR3 sequence: CASSGTSGRNEQFF. As DNA, the CDR3 is TGCGCCAGCAGCGGGACTAGCGGGAGGAATGAGCAGTTCTTC. The chain uses TRBV4-1 and TRBJ2-1; TRBD2 matches 15 bases. Germline-derived CDR1 and CDR2 are MGHRA and YSYEKL. Losses at the gene ends were 5 bases for V and 7 bases for J; bases not matched to a gene: 0. The CDR3 runs to 14 residues.

This chain connects TRBV5-1 to TRBJ2-7; D gene unclear. The CDR3 spans 17 residues. V was pared by 0 bases and J by 3 bases, with 19 bases between. CDR1 and CDR2 from the germline V gene are SGHRS and YFSETQ. The CDR3 DNA reads as TGCGCCAGCAGCTTGGTGGTGACAACTAAACCCCTCTACGAGCAGTACTTC. This codes for CASSLVVTTKPLYEQYF. Full variable domain (outside the CDR3, taken from reference TRBV5-1 and TRBJ2-7): KAGVTQTPRYLIKTRGQQVTLSCSPISGHRSVSWYQQTPGQGLQFLFEYFSETQRNKGNFPGRFSGRQFSNSRSEMNVSTLELGDSALYLCASSLVVTTKPLYEQYFGPGTRLTVT.

The CDR3: CASSLDTPGTGYGYTF. The CDR3 region has the DNA TGTGCCAGCAGCTTAGACACCCCTGGGACAGGTTATGGCTACACCTTC. The chain couples TRBV7-9 to TRBJ1-2, with 8 bases fitting TRBD1. In germline, CDR1 is SEHNR, CDR2 FQNEAQ (reference sequence). After removal of 1 base from V and 5 bases from J, the junction contained 9 bases not matched to a gene. The CDR3 runs to 16 residues.

This chain connects TRBV6-6 to TRBJ2-7; tentative D call: TRBD2 (6 bases). The CDR3 totals 8 residues. Germline loops: CDR1 MNHNY, CDR2 SVGAGI (reference sequence). The CDR3 reads CVLGGQYF. DNA of the CDR3: TGTGTCCTGGGAGGGCAGTACTTC.

CDR3: CASSDTLAGSTDTQYF. The CDR3 region has the DNA TGCGCCAGCAGCGACACACTAGCGGGGTCCACAGATACGCAGTATTTT. The gene calls are TRBV5-1 and TRBJ2-3, with 10 nucleotides matching TRBD2. The germline V gene encodes CDR1 SGHRS and CDR2 YFSETQ. V trimming: 4 bases; J trimming: 2 bases; junction bases outside the gene matches: 7. This CDR3 has 16 residues.

The chain combines TRBV12-5 with TRBJ1-2; possibly TRBD1 for D (5 bases). V lost 6 bases, J lost 4 bases, and 18 bases lay in between. The germline CDR1 and CDR2 sequences are LGHNT and FRNRAP. The CDR3 has 15 amino acids. CDR3 loop: CASGPERPGGYGYTF. Written as DNA, the CDR3 is TGTGCTAGTGGCCCAGAACGACCGGGGGGCTATGGCTACACCTTC.

The chain couples TRBV7-9 to TRBJ2-1; 11 bases agree with TRBD1. With V trimmed by 5 bases and J by 6 bases, 6 bases remained unmatched. CDR3 length: 15 residues. The V gene's germline CDR1 is SEHNR and CDR2 FQNEAQ (reference sequence). The CDR3 DNA sequence: TGTGCCAGCAGCAATTGGGGGACAGGGGGCAATGAGCAGTTCTTC. Protein sequence: CASSNWGTGGNEQFF.

The chain couples TRBV5-6 to TRBJ2-7; D is unresolved. V lost 5 bases, J lost 6 bases, and 18 bases lay in between. Germline CDR1 SGHDT, CDR2 YYEEEE. This CDR3 contains 14 residues. The CDR3 reads CASSFRRLIPEQYF. DNA for the CDR3: TGTGCCAGCAGTTTTCGGCGTTTGATTCCCGAGCAGTACTTC.

CDR3 sequence reads: CASSPSYEQYF. Here the CDR3 DNA reads TGTGCCAGCAGCCCCAGCTACGAGCAGTACTTC. V gene TRBV7-2 combines with J gene TRBJ2-7, with D hard to call. V shed 5 bases and J shed 3 bases, with 5 bases lying between them. Germline-derived CDR1 and CDR2 are SGHTA and FQGNSA. This CDR3 has 11 amino acids.

The chain links TRBV18 to TRBJ2-5; 11 bases are a match to TRBD2. The V and J ends lost 3 bases and 0 bases, in that order; junction bases with no gene match: 18. CDR1 KGHSH and CDR2 LQKENI come from the germline V gene. The CDR3 is made up of 21 amino acids. CDR3 sequence: CASSPTTSGALFVLYQETQYF. CDR3 bases: TGTGCCAGCTCACCGACGACTAGCGGGGCCCTTTTCGTGTTGTACCAAGAGACCCAGTACTTC.